The T cell receptor beta chain described here comes from a study of shared clonotypes between healthy human individuals. Naive CD8 cells lacked CD45RO and underwent positive selection for CCR7, leaving out terminally differentiated effector memory CD45RA+ cells. In the source study's methods: Junction-only sequences produced by ImmunoSEQ had no quality scores, so filtering differed. Libraries were prepared by immunoSEQ multiplex PCR; TCRdb keeps only in-frame clonotypes and omits some of them. That table gives V, J and clone size, and the DNA gave D and trimming. The sample has about 1,900,000 clones; about 95% are singletons. Trimming took off 2 bases at V and 10 bases at J, with 21 bases between the two ends. The germline CDR1 and CDR2 sequences are MNHNS and SASEGT. The CDR3 runs 16 residues.

Sequencing was done on a sample of naive CD8+ T cells sorted from blood. J is TRBJ1-5 and V is TRBV6-1; D gene ambiguous. This TCR derives from a man in his late teens or twenties in good health. The CDR3 nucleotides are TGTGCCAGCAGTGAAAGACCCAGGACGTTTGATTACCCCCAGCATTTT. Amino acids: CASSERPRTFDYPQHF.